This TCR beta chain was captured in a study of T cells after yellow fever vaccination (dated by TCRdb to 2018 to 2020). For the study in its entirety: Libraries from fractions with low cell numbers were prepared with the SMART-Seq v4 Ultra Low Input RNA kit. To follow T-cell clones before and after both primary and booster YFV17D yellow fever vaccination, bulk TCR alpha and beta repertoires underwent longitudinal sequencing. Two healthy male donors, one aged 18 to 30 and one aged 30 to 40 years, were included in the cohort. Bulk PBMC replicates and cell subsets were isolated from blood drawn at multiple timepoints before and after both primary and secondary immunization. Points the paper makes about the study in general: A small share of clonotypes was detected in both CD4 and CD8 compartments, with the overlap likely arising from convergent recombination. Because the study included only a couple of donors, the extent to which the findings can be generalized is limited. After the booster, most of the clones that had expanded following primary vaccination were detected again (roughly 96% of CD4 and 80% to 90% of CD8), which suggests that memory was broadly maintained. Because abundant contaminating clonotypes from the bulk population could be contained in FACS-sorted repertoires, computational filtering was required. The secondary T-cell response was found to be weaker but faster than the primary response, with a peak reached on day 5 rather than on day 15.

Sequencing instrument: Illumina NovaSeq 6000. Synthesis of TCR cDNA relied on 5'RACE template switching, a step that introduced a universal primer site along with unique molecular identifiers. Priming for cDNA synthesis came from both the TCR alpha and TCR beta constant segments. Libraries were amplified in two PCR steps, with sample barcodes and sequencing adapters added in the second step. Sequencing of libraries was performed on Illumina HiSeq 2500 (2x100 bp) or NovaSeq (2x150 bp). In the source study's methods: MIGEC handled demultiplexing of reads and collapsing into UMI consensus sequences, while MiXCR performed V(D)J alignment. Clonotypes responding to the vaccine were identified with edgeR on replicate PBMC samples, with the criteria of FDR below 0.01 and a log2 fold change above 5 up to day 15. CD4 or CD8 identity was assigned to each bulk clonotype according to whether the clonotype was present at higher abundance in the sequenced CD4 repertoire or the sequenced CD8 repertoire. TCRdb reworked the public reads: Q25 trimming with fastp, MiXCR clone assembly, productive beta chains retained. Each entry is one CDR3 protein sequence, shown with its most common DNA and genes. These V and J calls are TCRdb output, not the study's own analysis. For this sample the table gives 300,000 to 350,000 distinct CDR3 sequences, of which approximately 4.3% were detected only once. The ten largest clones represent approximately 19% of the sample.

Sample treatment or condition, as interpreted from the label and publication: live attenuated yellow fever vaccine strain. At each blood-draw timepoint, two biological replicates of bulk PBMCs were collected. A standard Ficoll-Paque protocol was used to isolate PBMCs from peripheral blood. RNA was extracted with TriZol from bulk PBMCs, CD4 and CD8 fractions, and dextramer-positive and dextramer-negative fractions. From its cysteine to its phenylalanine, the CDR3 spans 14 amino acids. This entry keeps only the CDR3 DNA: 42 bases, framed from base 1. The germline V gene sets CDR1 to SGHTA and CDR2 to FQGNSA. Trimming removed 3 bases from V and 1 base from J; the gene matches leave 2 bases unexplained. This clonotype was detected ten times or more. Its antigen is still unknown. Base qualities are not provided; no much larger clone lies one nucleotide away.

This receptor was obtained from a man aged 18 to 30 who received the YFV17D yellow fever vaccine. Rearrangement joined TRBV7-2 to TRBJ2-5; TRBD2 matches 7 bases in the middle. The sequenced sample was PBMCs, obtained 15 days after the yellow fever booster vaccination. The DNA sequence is TGTGCCAGCAGCTTCCAGCGGGGCCAAGAGACCCAGTACTTC. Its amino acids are CASSFQRGQETQYF.